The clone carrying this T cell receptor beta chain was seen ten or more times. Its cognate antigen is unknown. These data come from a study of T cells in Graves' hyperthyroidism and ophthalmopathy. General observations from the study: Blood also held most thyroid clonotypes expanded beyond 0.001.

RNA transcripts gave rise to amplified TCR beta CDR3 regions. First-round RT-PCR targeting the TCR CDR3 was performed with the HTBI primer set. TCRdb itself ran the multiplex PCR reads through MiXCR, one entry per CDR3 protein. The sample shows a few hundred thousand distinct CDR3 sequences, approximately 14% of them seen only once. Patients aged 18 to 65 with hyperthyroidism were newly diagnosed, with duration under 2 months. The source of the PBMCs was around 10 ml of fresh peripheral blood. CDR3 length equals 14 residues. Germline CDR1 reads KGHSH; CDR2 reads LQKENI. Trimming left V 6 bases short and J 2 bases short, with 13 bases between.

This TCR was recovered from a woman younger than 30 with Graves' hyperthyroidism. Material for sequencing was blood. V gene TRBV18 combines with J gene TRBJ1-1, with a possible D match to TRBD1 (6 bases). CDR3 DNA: TGTGCCAGCTCCCAGGACAGTTTTAACACTGAAGCTTTCTTT. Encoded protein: CASSQDSFNTEAFF. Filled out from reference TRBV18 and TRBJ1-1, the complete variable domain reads NAGVMQNPRHLVRRRGQEARLRCSPMKGHSHVYWYRQLPEEGLKFMVYLQKENIIDESGMPKERFSAEFPKEGPSILRIQQVVRGDSAAYFCASSQDSFNTEAFFGQGTRLTVV.